A selection of T cell receptor beta chains follows, all from one sample in a study of T-cell memory formation after mild COVID-19. TCRdb processed the 5' RACE reads anew with MiXCR; each CDR3 protein has one entry. The table has 500,000 to 550,000 distinct CDR3 sequences, roughly 22% seen once. Sequenced input: PBMCs or a T cell subset sorted from them (not recorded which). The receptors were sampled from an adult woman who had mild COVID-19 (a few samples of this study predate the infection). Cell type and time point are not known. Both conserved end residues are part of each CDR3. A D gene is named only where the DNA matches it firmly. Only some rows state a clone size, as once, few, many or a class for expanded clones.

J: TRBJ2-1; V: TRBV9; D: .; size: few; CDR3: CASSVSQAFSYNEQFF; DNA: TGTGCCAGCAGCGTAAGCCAAGCCTTCTCCTACAATGAGCAGTTCTTC
J: TRBJ1-1; V: TRBV6-2/TRBV6-3; D: .; size: few; CDR3: CASSRQPGNTEAFF; DNA: TGTGCCAGCAGCCGACAGCCAGGCAACACTGAAGCTTTCTTT
J: TRBJ2-7; V: TRBV18; D: TRBD2; size: .; CDR3: CASSPPGSGSSYEQYF; DNA: TGTGCCAGCTCACCACCTGGTAGCGGGAGCTCCTACGAGCAGTACTTC
J: TRBJ2-7; V: TRBV27; D: .; size: .; CDR3: CASGLGPHSTYEQYF; DNA: TGTGCCAGCGGCCTGGGGCCTCACTCAACCTACGAGCAGTACTTC
J: TRBJ1-2; V: TRBV3-1; D: TRBD1; size: .; CDR3: CASSQEAGTGRGYTF; DNA: TGTGCCAGCAGCCAAGAAGCAGGGACAGGGCGCGGCTACACCTTC
J: TRBJ2-3; V: TRBV6-1; D: .; size: .; CDR3: CASSDLGVTDTQYF; DNA: TGTGCCAGCAGTGATTTGGGGGTCACAGATACGCAGTATTTT
J: TRBJ1-1; V: TRBV6-6; D: TRBD1; size: .; CDR3: CASTRRDRGTEAFF; DNA: TGTGCCAGCACCCGGCGGGACAGGGGGACTGAAGCTTTCTTT
J: TRBJ2-1; V: TRBV29-1; D: .; size: few; CDR3: CSGRTSEQFF; DNA: TGCAGCGGTCGGACTTCTGAGCAGTTCTTC
J: TRBJ2-3; V: TRBV15; D: TRBD2; size: few; CDR3: CATAVAGGLDTQYF; DNA: TGTGCCACCGCGGTTGCGGGGGGTTTAGATACGCAGTATTTT
J: TRBJ1-6; V: TRBV20-1; D: .; size: .; CDR3: CSAPTENSPLHF; DNA: TGCAGTGCTCCGACAGAAAATTCACCCCTCCACTTT
J: TRBJ2-7; V: TRBV12-3/TRBV12-4; D: .; size: .; CDR3: CASSLGVAATEQYF; DNA: TGTGCCAGCAGCCTCGGGGTAGCGGCGACCGAGCAGTACTTC
J: TRBJ2-5; V: TRBV6-5; D: TRBD2; size: few; CDR3: CASSRRGGRISETQYF; DNA: TGTGCCAGCAGCCGGCGGGGGGGCAGGATCTCAGAGACCCAGTACTTC
J: TRBJ2-7; V: TRBV29-1; D: .; size: few; CDR3: CSAVEAATVEQYF; DNA: TGCAGCGCCGTGGAGGCCGCTACGGTCGAGCAGTACTTC
J: TRBJ2-5; V: TRBV6-5; D: .; size: .; CDR3: CASSDTPGTRETQYF; DNA: TGTGCCAGCAGTGACACACCCGGGACGAGAGAGACCCAGTACTTC
J: TRBJ2-7; V: TRBV7-6; D: TRBD2; size: few; CDR3: CASSLGLAGDYEQYF; DNA: TGTGCCAGCAGCTTAGGACTAGCGGGGGACTACGAGCAGTACTTC
J: TRBJ1-2; V: TRBV3-1; D: .; size: .; CDR3: CASSQGSWDYGYTF; DNA: TGTGCCAGCAGCCAAGGGTCGTGGGACTATGGCTACACCTTC
J: TRBJ2-1; V: TRBV7-9; D: TRBD2; size: .; CDR3: CASSLYAGGLDEQFF; DNA: TGTGCCAGCAGCTTATATGCGGGGGGGCTAGATGAGCAGTTCTTC
J: TRBJ2-2; V: TRBV6-5; D: TRBD2; size: .; CDR3: CATLAGGVTGELFF; DNA: TGTGCCACTTTAGCGGGAGGTGTCACCGGGGAGCTGTTTTTT
J: TRBJ1-3; V: TRBV9; D: .; size: .; CDR3: CASSSGGGNTIYF; DNA: TGTGCCAGCAGCTCAGGCGGAGGAAACACCATATATTTT
J: TRBJ2-1; V: TRBV5-6; D: .; size: few; CDR3: CASALGDEQFF; DNA: TGTGCCAGCGCCCTTGGGGATGAGCAGTTCTTC
J: TRBJ2-3; V: TRBV20-1; D: .; size: .; CDR3: CSARDGEGGPFTDTQYF; DNA: TGCAGTGCTAGAGATGGGGAGGGGGGGCCTTTCACAGATACGCAGTATTTT
J: TRBJ1-1; V: TRBV5-1; D: .; size: few; CDR3: CASNLDRNTEAFF; DNA: TGCGCCAGCAACTTGGACCGGAACACTGAAGCTTTCTTT
J: TRBJ2-1; V: TRBV24-1; D: TRBD2; size: few; CDR3: CATSDPGTSGSNDEQFF; DNA: TGTGCCACCAGTGATCCCGGGACTAGCGGGAGTAACGATGAGCAGTTCTTC
J: TRBJ2-2; V: TRBV12-3/TRBV12-4; D: TRBD2; size: .; CDR3: CASFLRGEAGELFF; DNA: TGTGCCAGCTTCCTGCGGGGGGAGGCCGGGGAGCTGTTTTTT
J: TRBJ2-7; V: TRBV29-1; D: .; size: few; CDR3: CSVEGGQGYEQYF; DNA: TGCAGCGTTGAAGGAGGTCAGGGCTACGAGCAGTACTTC
J: TRBJ1-5; V: TRBV9; D: .; size: .; CDR3: CASSVDGGLNQPQHF; DNA: TGTGCCAGCAGCGTAGACGGGGGTTTAAATCAGCCCCAGCATTTT